Listed below are T cell receptor beta chains from one sample, sequenced in a study of T cell responses to AZD1222 COVID-19 vaccine. Sequenced by immunoSEQ multiplex PCR; TCRdb stores in-frame clones only, minus some. The sample has about 140,000 clones; 90% are singletons. This specimen was peripheral blood, taken 28 days after the second AZD1222 dose. These receptors were taken from an adult who received the AZD1222 COVID-19 vaccine. CDR3s include the opening cysteine and the closing phenylalanine or tryptophan. The D gene is left open where the match is weak. Some rows mark clone size as missing; the rest say once, few, many or name a class of expanded clone.

D gene: .
J gene: TRBJ1-2
clone size: .
V gene: TRBV28
CDR3 DNA: TGTGCCAGCAGTTTCCGGGGGCGTCGGGATGGCTACACCTTC
CDR3 protein: CASSFRGRRDGYTF

D gene: .
J gene: TRBJ2-2
clone size: .
V gene: TRBV5-1
CDR3 DNA: TGCGCCAGCAGCCCCGGGGTAAACACCGGGGAGCTGTTTTTT
CDR3 protein: CASSPGVNTGELFF

D gene: .
J gene: TRBJ1-2
clone size: .
V gene: TRBV18
CDR3 DNA: TGTGCCAGCTCACCCCGTCAGGCCGATGGCTACACCTTC
CDR3 protein: CASSPRQADGYTF

D gene: TRBD1
J gene: TRBJ1-4
clone size: .
V gene: TRBV18
CDR3 DNA: TGTGCCAGCTCTCTTTTTGACAGGGATGAAAAACTGTTTTTT
CDR3 protein: CASSLFDRDEKLFF

D gene: TRBD1
J gene: TRBJ1-2
clone size: .
V gene: TRBV27
CDR3 DNA: TGTGCCAGCAGTACCAGGGGGTATGGCTACACCTTC
CDR3 protein: CASSTRGYGYTF

D gene: .
J gene: TRBJ1-5
clone size: .
V gene: TRBV19
CDR3 DNA: TGTGCCAGTAGACATGTTGCTGGGACAAGGGGCAATCAGCCCCAGCATTTT
CDR3 protein: CASRHVAGTRGNQPQHF

D gene: TRBD1
J gene: TRBJ1-2
clone size: .
V gene: TRBV3-1/TRBV3-2
CDR3 DNA: TGTGCCAGCAGCCAACGTCCCGGGACAGGGGCCGGAGGCTACACCTTC
CDR3 protein: CASSQRPGTGAGGYTF

D gene: .
J gene: TRBJ1-1
clone size: .
V gene: TRBV2
CDR3 DNA: TGTGCCAGCAGTGAACGTACAGGGAACACTGAAGCTTTCTTT
CDR3 protein: CASSERTGNTEAFF

D gene: TRBD1
J gene: TRBJ1-2
clone size: .
V gene: TRBV7-2
CDR3 DNA: TGTGCCAGCAGCTTAGAGGGACAGGCTGACAACTATGGCTACACCTTC
CDR3 protein: CASSLEGQADNYGYTF

D gene: TRBD1
J gene: TRBJ2-2
clone size: .
V gene: TRBV24-1
CDR3 DNA: TGTGCCACCAGTTGGACAGGGACCGGGGAGCTGTTTTTT
CDR3 protein: CATSWTGTGELFF

D gene: TRBD1
J gene: TRBJ2-2
clone size: .
V gene: TRBV29-1
CDR3 DNA: TGCAGCGCTGTAACAGGGGGCAGCGGCACCGGGGAGCTGTTTTTT
CDR3 protein: CSAVTGGSGTGELFF

D gene: .
J gene: TRBJ2-2
clone size: .
V gene: TRBV7-9
CDR3 DNA: TGTGCCAGCCTGCGCACGAACACCGGGGAGCTGTTTTTT
CDR3 protein: CASLRTNTGELFF

D gene: .
J gene: TRBJ2-2
clone size: .
V gene: TRBV5-1
CDR3 DNA: TGCGCCAGCAGCTTGGGTTGGCAGAACACCGGGGAGCTGTTTTTT
CDR3 protein: CASSLGWQNTGELFF

D gene: .
J gene: TRBJ2-3
clone size: few
V gene: TRBV6-1
CDR3 DNA: TGTGCCAGCAGTGAAGCCGTAGGACGGAGCACAGATACGCAGTATTTT
CDR3 protein: CASSEAVGRSTDTQYF

D gene: TRBD1
J gene: TRBJ1-1
clone size: .
V gene: TRBV6-2/TRBV6-3
CDR3 DNA: TGTGCCAGCAGTAGAGCAGGGGGCGTTAACACTGAAGCTTTCTTT
CDR3 protein: CASSRAGGVNTEAFF

D gene: TRBD1
J gene: TRBJ2-7
clone size: .
V gene: TRBV3-1/TRBV3-2
CDR3 DNA: TGTGCCAGCAGCCGCGGACAGGGGGCTTACTCCTACGAGCAGTACTTC
CDR3 protein: CASSRGQGAYSYEQYF

D gene: .
J gene: TRBJ1-5
clone size: .
V gene: TRBV6-1
CDR3 DNA: TGTGCCAGCAGTGAAGTGGCAGGCCCCAATCAGCCCCAGCATTTT
CDR3 protein: CASSEVAGPNQPQHF

D gene: .
J gene: TRBJ1-1
clone size: .
V gene: TRBV12-3/TRBV12-4
CDR3 DNA: TGTGCCAGCAGTTTATGGGGGCAGGGGGCTTTCTTT
CDR3 protein: CASSLWGQGAFF

D gene: TRBD1
J gene: TRBJ1-4
clone size: .
V gene: TRBV7-9
CDR3 DNA: TGTGCCAGCAGCCGACTAAGTGGGACAGAGGGGATTAGTGAAAAACTGTTTTTT
CDR3 protein: CASSRLSGTEGISEKLFF

D gene: TRBD1
J gene: TRBJ2-3
clone size: .
V gene: TRBV7-9
CDR3 DNA: TGTGCCAGCAGCCCACAGGGGGCGGATAGGGATACGCAGTATTTT
CDR3 protein: CASSPQGADRDTQYF

D gene: TRBD2
J gene: TRBJ2-1
clone size: .
V gene: TRBV29-1
CDR3 DNA: TGCAGCGTTTTTCCCCGAGAGCGGGAGATGTTTATTGCGGGTGAGCAGTTCTTC
CDR3 protein: CSVFPREREMFIAGEQFF

D gene: TRBD2
J gene: TRBJ2-1
clone size: few
V gene: TRBV6-5
CDR3 DNA: TGTGCCAGCACGGCGGGACTAGCGGGAGTCAATGAGCAGTTCTTC
CDR3 protein: CASTAGLAGVNEQFF

D gene: TRBD2
J gene: TRBJ2-2
clone size: .
V gene: TRBV7-3
CDR3 DNA: TGTGCCAGCAGGGGAGGGCCACAAGCCGGGGAGCTGTTTTTT
CDR3 protein: CASRGGPQAGELFF

D gene: .
J gene: TRBJ2-7
clone size: .
V gene: TRBV12-3/TRBV12-4
CDR3 DNA: TGTGCCAGCACCCCCCAGGAAGGGGGCGAGCAGTACTTC
CDR3 protein: CASTPQEGGEQYF

D gene: .
J gene: TRBJ1-6
clone size: .
V gene: TRBV6-5
CDR3 DNA: TGTGCTGCACAGAGCTCCTATAATTCACCCCTCCACTTT
CDR3 protein: CAAQSSYNSPLHF

D gene: .
J gene: TRBJ2-5
clone size: .
V gene: TRBV3-1/TRBV3-2
CDR3 DNA: TGTGCCAGCAGCCATGGCGGGGTGGGGCTGGAGACCCAGTACTTC
CDR3 protein: CASSHGGVGLETQYF

D gene: TRBD1
J gene: TRBJ1-2
clone size: .
V gene: TRBV14
CDR3 DNA: TGTGCCAGCAGCCAAGGGCAGGGGGACTATGGCTACACCTTC
CDR3 protein: CASSQGQGDYGYTF

D gene: .
J gene: TRBJ2-3
clone size: .
V gene: TRBV12-5
CDR3 DNA: TGTGCTAGTGGTCCCGGGGTAGCGGTGCAGGGAGATACGCAGTATTTT
CDR3 protein: CASGPGVAVQGDTQYF

D gene: .
J gene: TRBJ2-7
clone size: .
V gene: TRBV21-1
CDR3 DNA: TGTGCCAGCAGCACCTCCCCAGCCTACGAGCAGTACTTC
CDR3 protein: CASSTSPAYEQYF

D gene: .
J gene: TRBJ2-1
clone size: .
V gene: TRBV30
CDR3 DNA: TGTGCCTGGGGGCAAGACCGCAACAATGAGCAGTTCTTC
CDR3 protein: CAWGQDRNNEQFF

D gene: .
J gene: TRBJ1-5
clone size: .
V gene: TRBV9
CDR3 DNA: TGTGCCAGCAGCGTAGTGGGTCAGCCCCAGCATTTT
CDR3 protein: CASSVVGQPQHF

D gene: .
J gene: TRBJ2-3
clone size: .
V gene: TRBV15
CDR3 DNA: TGTGCCACCAGTCGGGGGGCCACAGATACGCAGTATTTT
CDR3 protein: CATSRGATDTQYF

D gene: .
J gene: TRBJ2-6
clone size: .
V gene: TRBV30
CDR3 DNA: TGTGCCTGGAGTCCTCAGGGATCTGGGGCCAACGTCCTGACTTTC
CDR3 protein: CAWSPQGSGANVLTF

D gene: TRBD1
J gene: TRBJ1-6
clone size: .
V gene: TRBV28
CDR3 DNA: TGTGCCAGCAGTCCTCGGGACAGGGGTAATTCACCCCTCCACTTT
CDR3 protein: CASSPRDRGNSPLHF

D gene: .
J gene: TRBJ2-2
clone size: .
V gene: TRBV6-5
CDR3 DNA: TGTGCCAGCAAGACAGAACCGAACACCGGGGAGCTGTTTTTT
CDR3 protein: CASKTEPNTGELFF

D gene: .
J gene: TRBJ2-5
clone size: once
V gene: TRBV7-2
CDR3 DNA: TGTGCCAGCAGCTTAGCTGGACAGCAAGAGACCCAGTACTTC
CDR3 protein: CASSLAGQQETQYF

D gene: TRBD1
J gene: TRBJ2-1
clone size: .
V gene: TRBV11-2
CDR3 DNA: TGTGCCAGCAGCTTAGGGACAGGGGTCTACAATGAGCAGTTCTTC
CDR3 protein: CASSLGTGVYNEQFF

D gene: .
J gene: TRBJ2-6
clone size: .
V gene: TRBV6-6
CDR3 DNA: TGTGCCACTCAGGACAGCACAGCTCCTGGGGCCAACGTCCTGACTTTC
CDR3 protein: CATQDSTAPGANVLTF

D gene: .
J gene: TRBJ1-4
clone size: .
V gene: TRBV30
CDR3 DNA: TGTGCCTGCGTGGCTAATGAAAAACTGTTTTTT
CDR3 protein: CACVANEKLFF

D gene: TRBD1
J gene: TRBJ1-2
clone size: .
V gene: TRBV2
CDR3 DNA: TGTGCCAGCAGGGGGACAGGGATCACTAACTATGGCTACACCTTC
CDR3 protein: CASRGTGITNYGYTF

D gene: .
J gene: TRBJ1-2
clone size: .
V gene: TRBV5-6
CDR3 DNA: TGTGCCAGCAGCCGGGCGACTAACTATGGCTACACCTTC
CDR3 protein: CASSRATNYGYTF

D gene: TRBD2
J gene: TRBJ2-7
clone size: .
V gene: TRBV12-3/TRBV12-4
CDR3 DNA: TGTGCCAGTTCTGGGCGGGGGACCTACGAGCAGTACTTC
CDR3 protein: CASSGRGTYEQYF

D gene: .
J gene: TRBJ2-3
clone size: .
V gene: TRBV27
CDR3 DNA: TGTGCCAGCAGTTTAGGGTGGCCTAGCACAGATACGCAGTATTTT
CDR3 protein: CASSLGWPSTDTQYF

D gene: .
J gene: TRBJ2-7
clone size: .
V gene: TRBV27
CDR3 DNA: TGTGCCAGCAGTAGGGGGACAAGCTCCTACGAGCAGTACTTC
CDR3 protein: CASSRGTSSYEQYF

D gene: TRBD2
J gene: TRBJ2-1
clone size: .
V gene: TRBV7-9
CDR3 DNA: TGTGCCAGCAGCTTAGTGGCGGGGGGGTACAATGAGCAGTTCTTC
CDR3 protein: CASSLVAGGYNEQFF

D gene: .
J gene: TRBJ1-5
clone size: .
V gene: TRBV28
CDR3 DNA: TGTGCCAGCAGTTTCCCCCCGGCGATCAATCAGCCCCAGCATTTT
CDR3 protein: CASSFPPAINQPQHF

D gene: .
J gene: TRBJ2-5
clone size: .
V gene: TRBV3-1/TRBV3-2
CDR3 DNA: TGTGCCAGCAGCCAATTTGGGACTTCCGGGGCCGAGACCCAGTACTTC
CDR3 protein: CASSQFGTSGAETQYF

D gene: .
J gene: TRBJ1-2
clone size: once
V gene: TRBV27
CDR3 DNA: TGTGCCAGCAGTTTGGAGCCTAACTATGGCTACACCTTC
CDR3 protein: CASSLEPNYGYTF

D gene: TRBD2
J gene: TRBJ2-1
clone size: .
V gene: TRBV18
CDR3 DNA: TGTGCCAGCTCACCCAACCTGATAGCGGGAGGTTACCACAATGAGCAGTTCTTC
CDR3 protein: CASSPNLIAGGYHNEQFF

D gene: TRBD1
J gene: TRBJ2-7
clone size: .
V gene: TRBV5-1
CDR3 DNA: TGCGCCAGCCGGACAGGGGAACCCTACGAGCAGTACTTC
CDR3 protein: CASRTGEPYEQYF

D gene: .
J gene: TRBJ1-4
clone size: once
V gene: TRBV19
CDR3 DNA: TGTGCCACCAGAAGAGGAACCGCGGGGGAAAAACTGTTTTTT
CDR3 protein: CATRRGTAGEKLFF

D gene: TRBD1
J gene: TRBJ1-5
clone size: once
V gene: TRBV28
CDR3 DNA: TGTGCCAGCAGTGGGCAGAGGGGGCCCGGCAATCAGCCCCAGCATTTT
CDR3 protein: CASSGQRGPGNQPQHF

D gene: .
J gene: TRBJ1-1
clone size: .
V gene: TRBV18
CDR3 DNA: TGTGCCAGCTCACTCCTCACGAACACTGAAGCTTTCTTT
CDR3 protein: CASSLLTNTEAFF

D gene: .
J gene: TRBJ2-5
clone size: .
V gene: TRBV4-1
CDR3 DNA: TGCGCCAGCAGCGCGACAGGATCGAAAGAGACCCAGTACTTC
CDR3 protein: CASSATGSKETQYF

D gene: TRBD2
J gene: TRBJ2-1
clone size: once
V gene: TRBV6-2/TRBV6-3
CDR3 DNA: TGTGCCAGCAGTAGCGGGAGCTCCTACAATGAGCAGTTCTTC
CDR3 protein: CASSSGSSYNEQFF

D gene: TRBD1
J gene: TRBJ1-3
clone size: .
V gene: TRBV2
CDR3 DNA: TGTGCCAGCAGTGCCGGACAGGGGTATGGAAACACCATATATTTT
CDR3 protein: CASSAGQGYGNTIYF

D gene: TRBD2
J gene: TRBJ2-7
clone size: .
V gene: TRBV5-1
CDR3 DNA: TGCGCCAGCCGGGTGGGCCTAGCGGATTCCGAGCAGTACTTC
CDR3 protein: CASRVGLADSEQYF

D gene: TRBD2
J gene: TRBJ2-7
clone size: .
V gene: TRBV28
CDR3 DNA: TGTGCCAGCAATGCGGGAGGGATGTACGAGCAGTACTTC
CDR3 protein: CASNAGGMYEQYF